This is a list of T cell receptor beta chains from one sample in a study of long-term antiretroviral therapy in people with HIV. The table came from immunoSEQ multiplex PCR; TCRdb's copy has only in-frame clones and leaves some out. The sample yields some 17,000 clones, about 86% seen once. Sequenced here: unsorted PBMCs, sampled 0.1 years after starting antiretroviral therapy. The receptors stem from a man between 18 and 29 years old with HIV. Each CDR3 is given with its conserved first and last residue. A D gene is named only where the DNA matches it firmly. The size entry is marked missing in some rows and otherwise reads once, few, many or a size class.

j_call v_call clone_size d_call cdr3_aa cdr3_nt
TRBJ2-7 TRBV5-3 - TRBD1 CARSPGQGRHEQYF TGTGCCAGAAGCCCAGGACAGGGTCGGCACGAGCAGTACTTC
TRBJ2-3 TRBV11-2 - - CASSLGRTQTDTQYF TGTGCCAGCAGCTTAGGTCGGACACAAACAGATACGCAGTATTTT
TRBJ2-3 TRBV9 - TRBD1 CASSQTGANTDTQYF TGTGCCAGCAGCCAGACAGGGGCGAACACAGATACGCAGTATTTT
TRBJ1-4 TRBV6-1 - - CASSEAGVSNEKLFF TGTGCCAGCAGTGAAGCGGGGGTTAGTAATGAAAAACTGTTTTTT
TRBJ2-7 TRBV5-1 - TRBD1 CASSPWDSYEQYF TGCGCCAGCAGCCCCTGGGACAGCTACGAGCAGTACTTC
TRBJ1-2 TRBV5-6 - - CASSLVVGSAGRGYTF TGTGCCAGCAGCTTGGTGGTAGGCAGTGCCGGCCGGGGCTACACCTTC
TRBJ1-4 TRBV5-5 - - CASSLINEKLFF TGTGCCAGCAGCTTGATTAATGAAAAACTGTTTTTT
TRBJ2-6 TRBV16 - - CASSPPGANVLTF TGTGCCAGCAGCCCCCCTGGGGCCAACGTCCTGACTTTC
TRBJ1-3 TRBV18 - - CASSRTVSGQDGNTIYF TGTGCCAGCTCACGGACAGTGTCCGGGCAGGATGGAAACACCATATATTTT
TRBJ2-2 TRBV7-3 - - CASSPLPGAGANTGELFF TGTGCCAGCAGCCCGCTTCCAGGGGCCGGCGCGAACACCGGGGAGCTGTTTTTT
TRBJ2-7 TRBV4-2 few - CASSENYEQYF TGTGCCAGCAGCGAAAACTACGAGCAGTACTTC
TRBJ2-1 TRBV5-6 - - CASSPRDGYRDEQFF TGTGCCAGCAGCCCAAGGGACGGTTATCGAGATGAGCAGTTCTTC
TRBJ1-1 TRBV19 - - CASSTPEHGANTEAFF TGTGCCAGTAGTACCCCAGAGCACGGGGCGAACACTGAAGCTTTCTTT
TRBJ2-2 TRBV29-1 few TRBD1 CSVETGQTGVPGELFF TGCAGCGTTGAGACGGGACAGACCGGGGTCCCCGGGGAGCTGTTTTTT
TRBJ2-4 TRBV7-2 - TRBD2 CASSSRGGRGDIQYF TGTGCCAGCAGCTCCCGGGGGGGACGGGGGGACATTCAGTACTTC
TRBJ2-3 TRBV30 - - CAWRREADTQYF TGTGCCTGGAGGCGAGAAGCAGATACGCAGTATTTT
TRBJ2-2 TRBV5-1 - - CASSSDRPTITGELFF TGCGCCAGCAGTTCGGACCGACCAACTATCACCGGGGAGCTGTTTTTT
TRBJ1-5 TRBV19 - - CASSMLSFDQPQHF TGTGCCAGTAGTATGTTGTCATTCGATCAGCCCCAGCATTTT
TRBJ1-1 TRBV6-4 - - CASKPGGMNTEAFF TGTGCCAGCAAGCCCGGAGGGATGAACACTGAAGCTTTCTTT
TRBJ1-1 TRBV6-5 - TRBD1 CASSTGGLMNTEAFF TGTGCCAGCAGTACAGGGGGGTTGATGAACACTGAAGCTTTCTTT
TRBJ1-3 TRBV7-2 - - CASSLHRNTIYF TGTGCCAGCAGCCTCCATCGGAACACCATATATTTT
TRBJ2-7 TRBV27 - - CASSLSGLAPAYEQYF TGTGCCAGCAGTTTATCAGGGCTAGCGCCAGCCTACGAGCAGTACTTC
TRBJ1-3 TRBV6-6 few - CASRLDGRLGNTIYF TGTGCCAGCAGACTGGACGGGCGACTGGGAAACACCATATATTTT
TRBJ1-1 TRBV4-1 - TRBD1 CASSQDPTGEGAFF TGCGCCAGCAGCCAAGATCCCACAGGGGAGGGAGCTTTCTTT
TRBJ2-7 TRBV9 - - CASSVGVGTIYEQYF TGTGCCAGCAGCGTAGGAGTGGGAACGATCTACGAGCAGTACTTC
TRBJ1-5 TRBV5-6 - TRBD1 CASSLGNRGFNQPQHF TGTGCCAGCAGCTTGGGGAACAGGGGCTTTAATCAGCCCCAGCATTTT
TRBJ1-1 TRBV11-2 once TRBD1 CASSFPDRGRFKGTEAFF TGTGCCAGCAGCTTCCCGGACAGGGGGCGATTTAAGGGCACTGAAGCTTTCTTT
TRBJ1-1 TRBV4-1 - - CASSQTGTLNPFF TGCGCCAGCAGCCAAACGGGGACGCTAAACCCTTTCTTT
TRBJ2-5 TRBV2 - TRBD1 CASLDRAAQYF TGTGCCAGCCTGGACAGGGCGGCCCAGTACTTC
TRBJ1-2 TRBV27 - - CASSSGLYGYTF TGTGCCAGCAGTTCAGGGCTCTATGGCTACACCTTC
TRBJ2-3 TRBV21-1 - - CASSLRSGVRDTQYF TGTGCCAGCAGCCTGAGGAGCGGGGTTCGTGATACGCAGTATTTT
TRBJ2-1 TRBV6-6 - - CASTSQNNEQFF TGTGCCAGCACCTCTCAGAACAATGAGCAGTTCTTC
TRBJ1-5 TRBV15 once - CATSREGRQPQHF TGTGCCACCAGCAGAGAGGGGCGGCAGCCCCAGCATTTT
TRBJ2-1 TRBV27 - - CASSPGFLAADEQFF TGTGCCAGCAGTCCGGGCTTCCTGGCGGCGGATGAGCAGTTCTTC
TRBJ2-7 TRBV2 - - CASRDRSSYEQYF TGTGCCAGCAGGGACCGGAGCTCCTACGAGCAGTACTTC
TRBJ2-4 TRBV2 - TRBD2 CAGRLAGGHMAIQYF TGTGCCGGACGACTAGCGGGAGGGCACATGGCTATTCAGTACTTC
TRBJ1-1 TRBV19 - - CASSIDPTGRTEAFF TGTGCCAGTAGTATAGATCCTACAGGGAGGACTGAAGCTTTCTTT
TRBJ1-5 TRBV19 few - CASSISGGQPQHF TGTGCCAGTAGTATTAGCGGGGGACAGCCCCAGCATTTT
TRBJ2-1 TRBV7-9 - - CASSYGGYNEQFF TGTGCCAGCAGCTACGGGGGTTACAATGAGCAGTTCTTC
TRBJ2-5 TRBV5-6 - - CASSLAGQGETQYF TGTGCCAGCAGCTTGGCCGGACAAGGGGAGACCCAGTACTTC
TRBJ2-7 TRBV6-1 - TRBD1 CASSGYSGGLNEQYF TGTGCCAGCAGTGGATATTCAGGGGGCTTGAACGAGCAGTACTTC
TRBJ2-6 TRBV4-3 - - CASSQDWQGDYSGANVLTF TGCGCCAGCAGCCAAGATTGGCAGGGGGACTACTCTGGGGCCAACGTCCTGACTTTC
TRBJ1-6 TRBV7-2 - - CASSNRGTFNSPLHF TGTGCCAGCAGTAACCGGGGAACTTTTAATTCACCCCTCCACTTT
TRBJ2-3 TRBV7-9 - - CASSPWPSYTDTQYF TGTGCCAGCAGCCCTTGGCCCAGCTACACAGATACGCAGTATTTT
TRBJ2-7 TRBV25-1 - TRBD1 CASSALGQGGLEQYF TGTGCCAGCAGTGCATTGGGACAGGGGGGACTCGAGCAGTACTTC
TRBJ2-7 TRBV6-5 - TRBD2 CASSPGGGYYEQYF TGTGCCAGCAGCCCTGGGGGGGGTTACTACGAGCAGTACTTC
TRBJ1-1 TRBV30 - TRBD1 CAWETGMNTEAFF TGTGCCTGGGAGACAGGGATGAACACTGAAGCTTTCTTT
TRBJ1-1 TRBV5-8 - - CASSLGQGRNTEAFF TGTGCCAGCAGCCTCGGGCAGGGGAGAAACACTGAAGCTTTCTTT
TRBJ2-2 TRBV2 - TRBD1 CASTQGAVGTGELFF TGTGCCAGCACCCAGGGGGCAGTAGGGACCGGGGAGCTGTTTTTT
TRBJ2-5 TRBV6-1 - - CASSVQSETETQYF TGTGCCAGCAGTGTGCAGTCCGAGACCGAGACCCAGTACTTC
TRBJ2-7 TRBV6-1 - - CASSEIGGVDEQYF TGTGCCAGCAGTGAAATAGGAGGAGTCGACGAGCAGTACTTC
TRBJ2-1 TRBV29-1 - - CSVGGGEQFF TGCAGCGTTGGAGGGGGGGAGCAGTTCTTC
TRBJ2-3 TRBV4-3 - - CASSQERGGLFDTQYF TGCGCCAGCAGCCAAGAACGTGGGGGGCTATTTGACACGCAGTATTTT